A selection of T cell receptor beta chains follows, all from one sample in a study of T-cell reconstitution after alpha-beta-depleted transplantation in children. MiXCR, applied by TCRdb to the PCR reads, yields one record per CDR3 protein. The data show nearly 350,000 distinct CDR3 sequences, with around 15% seen just once and about 41% held by the top ten. The sequenced sample was PBMCs, mostly from graft donor cells, obtained 360 days after TCRalphabeta/CD19-depleted stem cell transplant. The origin of the receptors is a male patient between 2 and 15 years old who had a stem cell transplant for acute lymphoblastic leukemia, so the T cells may come from the graft donor. Each CDR3 is given with its conserved first and last residue. Fields, in order: D gene, V gene, J gene, clone size, CDR3 DNA, CDR3 protein. The D gene is left open where the match is weak. Size tells how often a clone was seen (once, few, many) or the class of an expanded clone, and some rows leave it out.

NA	TRBV27	TRBJ1-1	NA	TGTGCCAGCAGAAACCAGGGTCGGGGACCGGGCACTGAAGCTTTCTTT	CASRNQGRGPGTEAFF
NA	TRBV29-1	TRBJ2-2	many	TGCAGCGTCGCGCAGGCGAACACCGGGGAGCTGTTTTTT	CSVAQANTGELFF
TRBD2	TRBV7-2	TRBJ2-1	few	TGTGCCAGCAGCTTAGTGTCTAGCGGGTTCAATGAGCAGTTCTTC	CASSLVSSGFNEQFF
NA	TRBV29-1	TRBJ2-4	NA	TGCAGCGTTCCGGCTGGGAGTGCCAAAAACATTCAGTACTTC	CSVPAGSAKNIQYF
NA	TRBV9	TRBJ2-5	NA	TGTGCCAGCAGCGTAGACCCCACACCCAACCCAGAGACCCAGTACTTC	CASSVDPTPNPETQYF
NA	TRBV20-1	TRBJ2-6	many	TGCAGTGCTAGATCCGGGGTTGGGGCCAACGTCCTGACTTTC	CSARSGVGANVLTF
NA	TRBV30	TRBJ2-5	NA	TGTGCCGCTCAACCCTTGCTAGTTATTGAGACCCAGTACTTC	CAAQPLLVIETQYF
NA	TRBV6-1	TRBJ2-5	NA	TGTGCCAGCATTCCTTCGTTAAAGGGCCAAGAGACCCAGTACTTC	CASIPSLKGQETQYF
NA	TRBV20-1	TRBJ2-7	many	TGCAGTGCTAGAGTTCAGGGCATGGGAGTCTCCCCCTACGAGCAGTACTTC	CSARVQGMGVSPYEQYF
NA	TRBV3-1	TRBJ2-3	NA	TGTGCCAGCAGCCACCCCGGCGATACGCAGTATTTT	CASSHPGDTQYF
NA	TRBV6-2/TRBV6-3	TRBJ2-7	few	TGTGCCAGCAAATCCCCAATGGAGGTTGAGCAGTACTTC	CASKSPMEVEQYF
TRBD2	TRBV30	TRBJ2-7	NA	TGTGCCTGGAGTAGGACTAGCGGGAGTGTTGTGTACGAGCAGTACTTC	CAWSRTSGSVVYEQYF
TRBD2	TRBV4-1	TRBJ2-3	few	TGCGCCAGCAGCCATAGACTAGCGGGAGGTAGCACAGATACGCAGTATTTT	CASSHRLAGGSTDTQYF